This is a list of T cell receptor beta chains from one sample in a study of OX40 agonist ivuxolimab in advanced cancers. The method was immunoSEQ multiplex PCR; TCRdb's version includes in-frame clones alone and lacks a portion of them. The sample carries roughly 61,000 clones, 70% to 90% recorded once. The sample consisted of CD4+ or CD8+ T cells sorted from blood, taken in a trial of the OX40 agonist ivuxolimab. The source is an adult with an advanced solid tumor such as melanoma, head and neck, liver or kidney cancer. Each CDR3 is given with its conserved first and last residue. D genes are given only for firm matches. Size values are once, few and many counts, or a class for expanded clones, and some rows have none.

len: 12; j_gene: TRBJ1-5; abundance: few; v_gene: TRBV19; d_gene: -; CDR3aa: CASSIGFQPQHF; CDR3nt: TGTGCCAGTAGTATCGGGTTCCAGCCCCAGCATTTT
len: 13; j_gene: TRBJ2-1; abundance: -; v_gene: TRBV5-4; d_gene: -; CDR3aa: CASRSVVYNEQFF; CDR3nt: TGTGCCAGCAGGTCGGTGGTATACAATGAGCAGTTCTTC
len: 18; j_gene: TRBJ1-3; abundance: -; v_gene: TRBV6-1; d_gene: TRBD1; CDR3aa: CASSEGLPTGASGNTIYF; CDR3nt: TGTGCCAGCAGTGAAGGACTTCCAACAGGGGCCTCTGGAAACACCATATATTTT
len: 16; j_gene: TRBJ1-5; abundance: -; v_gene: TRBV19; d_gene: TRBD1; CDR3aa: CASSLVGQFPNQPQHF; CDR3nt: TGTGCCAGTAGCTTAGTGGGACAGTTTCCTAATCAGCCCCAGCATTTT
len: 14; j_gene: TRBJ1-2; abundance: -; v_gene: TRBV10-3; d_gene: -; CDR3aa: CATQKDGTNYGYTF; CDR3nt: TGTGCCACCCAAAAAGACGGTACTAACTATGGCTACACCTTC
len: 17; j_gene: TRBJ1-5; abundance: -; v_gene: TRBV7-6; d_gene: TRBD1; CDR3aa: CASSAGQGLWSNQPQHF; CDR3nt: TGTGCCAGCAGCGCAGGACAGGGCCTGTGGAGCAATCAGCCCCAGCATTTT
len: 14; j_gene: TRBJ1-2; abundance: -; v_gene: TRBV2; d_gene: TRBD1; CDR3aa: CASSGGQSRDGYTF; CDR3nt: TGTGCCAGCAGCGGGGGACAGTCGAGGGATGGCTACACCTTC
len: 13; j_gene: TRBJ2-1; abundance: -; v_gene: TRBV5-8; d_gene: -; CDR3aa: CASSLDRYNEQFF; CDR3nt: TGTGCCAGCAGCTTGGACAGGTACAATGAGCAGTTCTTC
len: 15; j_gene: TRBJ1-5; abundance: few; v_gene: TRBV7-2; d_gene: TRBD1; CDR3aa: CASSSGTGGGQPQHF; CDR3nt: TGTGCCAGCAGCTCAGGGACAGGGGGCGGTCAGCCCCAGCATTTT
len: 14; j_gene: TRBJ2-7; abundance: -; v_gene: TRBV5-1; d_gene: -; CDR3aa: CASSLETVSYEQYF; CDR3nt: TGCGCCAGCAGCTTGGAAACGGTCTCCTACGAGCAGTACTTC
len: 14; j_gene: TRBJ1-5; abundance: -; v_gene: TRBV25-1; d_gene: -; CDR3aa: CASSFGSSNQPQHF; CDR3nt: TGTGCCAGCAGTTTCGGGAGTAGCAATCAGCCCCAGCATTTT
len: 14; j_gene: TRBJ1-1; abundance: -; v_gene: TRBV7-9; d_gene: -; CDR3aa: CASSRSLGGTEAFF; CDR3nt: TGTGCCAGCAGCCGAAGCTTGGGGGGCACTGAAGCTTTCTTT
len: 14; j_gene: TRBJ2-5; abundance: -; v_gene: TRBV4-1; d_gene: -; CDR3aa: CASSQERQLGTQYF; CDR3nt: TGCGCCAGCAGCCAAGAAAGGCAGTTAGGGACCCAGTACTTC
len: 14; j_gene: TRBJ1-2; abundance: -; v_gene: TRBV7-2; d_gene: TRBD1; CDR3aa: CASSPRQGSYGYTF; CDR3nt: TGTGCCAGCAGCCCCCGACAGGGATCCTATGGCTACACCTTC
len: 14; j_gene: TRBJ2-7; abundance: -; v_gene: TRBV2; d_gene: -; CDR3aa: CASSSGLISYEQYF; CDR3nt: TGTGCCAGCAGTTCCGGACTGATCTCCTACGAGCAGTACTTC
len: 16; j_gene: TRBJ2-1; abundance: -; v_gene: TRBV7-8; d_gene: TRBD1; CDR3aa: CASSPLTPGQGDEQFF; CDR3nt: TGTGCCAGCAGCCCACTAACGCCGGGACAGGGAGATGAGCAGTTCTTC
len: 14; j_gene: TRBJ2-1; abundance: -; v_gene: TRBV27; d_gene: -; CDR3aa: CASSLSLGPREQFF; CDR3nt: TGTGCCAGCAGTTTATCGTTAGGGCCACGTGAGCAGTTCTTC
len: 17; j_gene: TRBJ1-4; abundance: -; v_gene: TRBV4-3; d_gene: -; CDR3aa: CASSQDTGGGTNEKLFF; CDR3nt: TGCGCCAGCAGCCAAGATACAGGAGGGGGAACTAATGAAAAACTGTTTTTT
len: 14; j_gene: TRBJ2-1; abundance: -; v_gene: TRBV5-1; d_gene: TRBD2; CDR3aa: CASSLAGGANEQFF; CDR3nt: TGCGCCAGCAGCTTGGCGGGGGGGGCAAATGAGCAGTTCTTC
len: 13; j_gene: TRBJ1-6; abundance: -; v_gene: TRBV19; d_gene: -; CDR3aa: CASSIDADSPLHF; CDR3nt: TGTGCCAGTAGTATCGACGCGGATTCACCCCTCCACTTT
len: 16; j_gene: TRBJ1-5; abundance: few; v_gene: TRBV4-1; d_gene: TRBD1; CDR3aa: CASSQEQGASNQPQHF; CDR3nt: TGCGCCAGCAGCCAAGAACAGGGGGCGAGCAATCAGCCCCAGCATTTT
len: 13; j_gene: TRBJ1-2; abundance: -; v_gene: TRBV30; d_gene: -; CDR3aa: CAWRAGGQGVYTF; CDR3nt: TGTGCCTGGAGGGCCGGGGGGCAGGGAGTCTACACCTTC
len: 12; j_gene: TRBJ1-2; abundance: -; v_gene: TRBV6-4; d_gene: -; CDR3aa: CASSEGGYGYTF; CDR3nt: TGTGCCAGCAGTGAAGGAGGCTATGGCTACACCTTC
len: 14; j_gene: TRBJ2-1; abundance: -; v_gene: TRBV2; d_gene: TRBD2; CDR3aa: CASRISGGYVEQFF; CDR3nt: TGTGCCAGCCGAATTAGCGGGGGCTATGTTGAGCAGTTCTTC
len: 13; j_gene: TRBJ2-5; abundance: -; v_gene: TRBV7-2; d_gene: -; CDR3aa: CASSRSFGETQYF; CDR3nt: TGTGCCAGCAGCCGGAGCTTCGGGGAGACCCAGTACTTC
len: 19; j_gene: TRBJ2-3; abundance: -; v_gene: TRBV4-3; d_gene: TRBD2; CDR3aa: CASSQVAAGGRRFTDTQYF; CDR3nt: TGCGCCAGCAGCCAAGTGGCCGCGGGGGGGCGCAGATTCACAGATACGCAGTATTTT
len: 18; j_gene: TRBJ2-3; abundance: -; v_gene: TRBV5-3; d_gene: TRBD2; CDR3aa: CARSFRASGGETTDTQYF; CDR3nt: TGTGCCAGAAGCTTTCGGGCTAGCGGGGGGGAGACCACAGATACGCAGTATTTT
len: 15; j_gene: TRBJ1-1; abundance: once; v_gene: TRBV5-1; d_gene: -; CDR3aa: CASSLDGGLNTEAFF; CDR3nt: TGCGCCAGCAGCTTGGATGGGGGGTTGAACACTGAAGCTTTCTTT
len: 20; j_gene: TRBJ2-3; abundance: -; v_gene: TRBV7-6; d_gene: TRBD2; CDR3aa: CASSLRHGSGGASVTDTQYF; CDR3nt: TGTGCCAGCAGCCTGCGGCATGGTAGCGGGGGGGCCAGTGTCACAGATACGCAGTATTTT
len: 14; j_gene: TRBJ1-4; abundance: -; v_gene: TRBV19; d_gene: -; CDR3aa: CASSKGGTNEKLFF; CDR3nt: TGTGCCAGTAGTAAGGGTGGAACTAATGAAAAACTGTTTTTT
len: 16; j_gene: TRBJ1-6; abundance: -; v_gene: TRBV30; d_gene: -; CDR3aa: CAWSEGTGTENSPLHF; CDR3nt: TGTGCCTGGAGTGAGGGGACCGGGACCGAGAATTCACCCCTCCACTTT
len: 14; j_gene: TRBJ2-5; abundance: -; v_gene: TRBV5-5; d_gene: -; CDR3aa: CASRKVGTQETQYF; CDR3nt: TGTGCCAGCAGAAAAGTAGGGACACAAGAGACCCAGTACTTC
len: 10; j_gene: TRBJ2-7; abundance: -; v_gene: TRBV5-6; d_gene: -; CDR3aa: CASSLSEQYF; CDR3nt: TGTGCCAGCAGCTTGTCCGAGCAGTACTTC
len: 11; j_gene: TRBJ2-3; abundance: -; v_gene: TRBV6-1; d_gene: -; CDR3aa: CATDTVDTQYF; CDR3nt: TGTGCCACCGATACAGTAGATACGCAGTATTTT
len: 15; j_gene: TRBJ2-5; abundance: -; v_gene: TRBV12-5; d_gene: TRBD2; CDR3aa: CARDLAGRRRETQYF; CDR3nt: TGTGCTAGGGACCTAGCGGGGCGCCGGAGGGAGACCCAGTACTTC
len: 17; j_gene: TRBJ1-1; abundance: -; v_gene: TRBV5-4; d_gene: -; CDR3aa: CASSLEIGRRANTEAFF; CDR3nt: TGTGCCAGCAGCTTGGAGATAGGACGTCGGGCGAACACTGAAGCTTTCTTT